The source of this T cell receptor (beta chain) is a study of T cell responses to AZD1222 COVID-19 vaccine. Regarding the study as a whole: There were mostly white British donors and more females than males, and clonal diversity was possibly underestimated.

With respect to this clone: Its antigen remains unknown.

Losses at the gene ends were 4 bases for V and 10 bases for J; bases not matched to a gene: 10. Germline V lookup: CDR1 SGHNT, CDR2 YYREEE (reference sequence). This CDR3 has 16 residues. Sequenced by immunoSEQ multiplex PCR; TCRdb stores in-frame clones only, minus some. The sample holds 90,000 to 100,000 clones, approximately 90% seen once. Sample: peripheral blood, taken on day 0 of AZD1222 vaccination. The source of this sequence is an adult in good health. This chain links TRBV5-4 with TRBJ2-1; 14 bases fit TRBD2. The CDR3 protein is CASSSLGLAGGGEQFF. The CDR3, as DNA: TGTGCCAGCAGCAGCCTAGGACTAGCGGGGGGAGGGGAGCAGTTCTTC.